The 16 T cell receptor beta chains below were found in one sample sequenced in a study of T cell changes during pregnancy in multiple sclerosis. Measured with immunoSEQ multiplex PCR; TCRdb has only the in-frame clones, and not every one. The table shows 50,000 or so clones, with about 89% occurring only once. Sequencing was performed on CD4+ T cells from peripheral blood mononuclear cells, taken after pregnancy. These receptors all stem from a female donor in good health, enrolled as a control in a pregnancy study.

The chain employs TRBV6-5 and TRBJ2-1; 9 bases line up with TRBD2. The V gene end was trimmed by 4 bases and the J gene end by 7 bases; junction bases not matched to a gene: 8. From germline, CDR1 is MNHEY and CDR2 SVGAGI. CDR3 size: 15 residues. CDR3 coding DNA: TGTGCCAGCAGTTCTCGGGCGGGGGGGCTTAATGAGCAGTTCTTC. Translated: CASSSRAGGLNEQFF.

The V call is TRBV5-6, the J call TRBJ1-2, with 10 bases fitting TRBD1. CDR3 length equals 15 residues. Per germline, CDR1 SGHDT and CDR2 YYEEEE. V shed 0 bases, J shed 8 bases, and the junction held 7 bases outside the gene matches. This CDR3 reads CASSLGPRDRGGYTF. In nucleotides, the CDR3 is TGTGCCAGCAGCTTGGGGCCCCGGGACAGGGGCGGCTACACCTTC.

The chain is built from TRBV4-1 and TRBJ2-7; 9 nucleotides match TRBD1. Germline V gene sequence: CDR1 MGHRA, CDR2 YSYEKL. CDR3 size: 15 residues. After removal of 2 bases from V and 1 base from J, the junction contained 3 bases not matched to a gene. The CDR3 DNA sequence: TGCGCCAGCAGCCAACCGGGACAGGGATCCTACGAGCAGTACTTC. Its translation: CASSQPGQGSYEQYF.

J is TRBJ2-5 and V is TRBV9; 8 bases fit TRBD1. From germline, CDR1 is SGDLS and CDR2 YYNGEE. Germline trimming cut 0 bases from V and 2 bases from J; bases unmatched to any gene: 3. The CDR3 is 15 amino acids. The CDR3 DNA sequence: TGTGCCAGCAGCGTAGTACAGGGGGGTCAAGAGACCCAGTACTTC. Translated: CASSVVQGGQETQYF.

The table lists this clone with a few counts. This chain uses TRBV5-1 with TRBJ1-4, with D tentatively TRBD1 (5 bases). The CDR3 is 15 residues long. Trimming cost V 1 base and J 8 bases, with 15 bases left between them. Germline values: CDR1 SGHRS, CDR2 YFSETQ. In nucleotides, the CDR3 is TGCGCCAGCAGCTTGTGGGCAGGGCGGGAAGAAAAACTGTTTTTT. This encodes CASSLWAGREEKLFF.

This CDR3 reads CASSPRDRVYF. CDR3 DNA: TGTGCCAGCAGTCCCCGGGACAGGGTGTACTTC. This chain joins TRBV6-6 and TRBJ2-4, with TRBD1 matching 9 bases. V lost 5 bases, J lost 15 bases, and 5 bases stayed unmatched. CDR1 and CDR2 from the germline V gene are MNHNY and SVGAGI (reference sequence). The CDR3 contains 11 residues.

The rearrangement uses TRBV21-1 and TRBJ1-2. TRBV21-1 is a documented pseudogene. The CDR3 contains 15 residues. DNA for the CDR3: TGTGCCAGCGGCCGGGCGGGAGAACTAATTTATGGCTACACCTTC. Amino acid sequence: CASGRAGELIYGYTF.

The chain joins TRBV2 to TRBJ2-3; D perhaps matches TRBD2 (6 bases). Germline lookup yields CDR1 SNHLY and CDR2 FYNNEI. The CDR3 is 15 amino acids. Trimming removed 8 bases from V and 2 bases from J, with 17 bases in between. The CDR3 sequence: CASSGPGGATDTQYF. CDR3 in DNA: TGTGCCAGCTCCGGGCCCGGCGGGGCCACAGATACGCAGTATTTT.

This chain uses TRBV19 with TRBJ1-3, with D possibly matching TRBD1 (6 bases). Per the germline V gene, CDR1 is LNHDA and CDR2 is SQIVND (reference sequence). Between the trimmed V and J ends, which lost 4 bases and 1 base, there was a span of 14 bases. There are 16 residues in the CDR3. CDR3: CASSSQQGVSGNTIYF. CDR3 DNA sequence: TGTGCCAGTAGTAGTCAACAGGGAGTGTCTGGAAACACCATATATTTT.

The genes are TRBV5-1 and TRBJ2-7, with D possibly matching TRBD1 (5 bases). The CDR3 runs to 15 residues. CDR1 and CDR2 (germline): SGHRS, YFSETQ. The germline V and J ends were trimmed by 1 base and 2 bases, with 13 bases remaining between them. In DNA, the CDR3 is TGCGCCAGCAGCTTGATAGGGGTCTCAACCTACGAGCAGTACTTC. It translates to CASSLIGVSTYEQYF.

This rearrangement joins TRBV18 to TRBJ2-7, with D unclear. V was clipped by 3 bases and J by 4 bases, with 16 bases between them. Germline CDR1 and CDR2: KGHSH and LQKENI. This CDR3 region has 15 residues. The DNA for the CDR3 is TGTGCCAGCTCACCTCCCACAGAGATGCCGTACGAGCAGTACTTC. Residues: CASSPPTEMPYEQYF.

The CDR3 region is CASSQTDTQYF. The CDR3 DNA is TGTGCCAGCAGCCAAACAGATACGCAGTATTTT. The chain links TRBV9 to TRBJ2-3; no firm D call. Trimming removed 4 bases from V and 3 bases from J, with 3 bases in between. The CDR3 is made up of 11 amino acids. Germline V lookup: CDR1 SGDLS, CDR2 YYNGEE.

The V call is TRBV30, the J call TRBJ1-3; 10 bases align to TRBD1. The CDR3 totals 14 residues. V gave up 2 bases and J gave up 3 bases; unmatched junction bases: 1. CDR1 GTSNPN and CDR2 SVGIG come from the germline V gene (reference sequence). CDR3 coding DNA: TGTGCCTGGAGTCGGGACAGGGGTGGAAACACCATATATTTT. Residues: CAWSRDRGGNTIYF.

CDR3 DNA: TGTGCCAGCAGCTTAATAAGGAGCGCTGAAGCTTTCTTT. Amino acid sequence: CASSLIRSAEAFF. The chain is built from TRBV7-9 and TRBJ1-1; D gene ambiguous. The CDR3 totals 13 residues. V lost 2 bases and J 6 bases, leaving 10 bases between the germline ends. In germline, CDR1 is SEHNR, CDR2 FQNEAQ (reference sequence).

Only a few counts were recorded for this clone. The gene calls are TRBV5-1 and TRBJ2-5, with 8 positions matching TRBD1. The CDR3 is 16 residues long. The V gene's germline CDR1 is SGHRS and CDR2 YFSETQ. V shed 0 bases, J shed 2 bases, and the junction held 6 bases outside the gene matches. The CDR3 DNA reads as TGCGCCAGCAGCTTGGCTATAGGGACAGGTCAAGAGACCCAGTACTTC. Translated: CASSLAIGTGQETQYF. Looking up the rest from reference TRBV5-1 and TRBJ2-5 gives the full variable domain: KAGVTQTPRYLIKTRGQQVTLSCSPISGHRSVSWYQQTPGQGLQFLFEYFSETQRNKGNFPGRFSGRQFSNSRSEMNVSTLELGDSALYLCASSLAIGTGQETQYFGPGTRLLVL.

CDR3 bases: TGTGCCAGCAGCTTGGAAGGGACAGGGGCTTCTGGTTCACCCCTCCACTTT. This codes for CASSLEGTGASGSPLHF. V usage is TRBV5-6 and J usage is TRBJ1-6; TRBD1 agrees at 10 bases. CDR1 is SGHDT, CDR2 YYEEEE, per germline. The CDR3 is 17 amino acids. V shed 0 bases, J shed 9 bases, and the junction held 9 bases outside the gene matches.